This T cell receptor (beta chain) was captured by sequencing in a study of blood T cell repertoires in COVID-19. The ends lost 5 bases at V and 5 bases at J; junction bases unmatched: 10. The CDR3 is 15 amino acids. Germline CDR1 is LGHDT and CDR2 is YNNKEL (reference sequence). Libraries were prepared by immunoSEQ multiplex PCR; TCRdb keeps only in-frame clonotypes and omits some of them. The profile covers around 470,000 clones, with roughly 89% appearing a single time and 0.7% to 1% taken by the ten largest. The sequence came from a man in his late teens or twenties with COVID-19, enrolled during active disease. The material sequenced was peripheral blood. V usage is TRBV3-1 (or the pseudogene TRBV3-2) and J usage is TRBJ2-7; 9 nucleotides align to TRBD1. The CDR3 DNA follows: TGTGCCAGCAGCGGCACCGGGACAGGGTACAACGAGCAGTACTTC. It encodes CASSGTGTGYNEQYF.